This T cell receptor (beta chain) stems from a study of human T cells and chemical hapten exposure (dated by TCRdb to about 2021). Study-wide context: For sensitization, 2% DPC in acetone was applied to a roughly 2 cm by roughly 2 cm area of upper inner arm skin. Libraries were pooled for sequencing, and variation in per-sample TCR yields was attributed mainly to small differences in library volumes within the pool. Blood samples were taken from patients before sensitization (week 0) and at 2, 6 and about 24 weeks after DPC sensitization. Throughout the roughly 25-week study period, patients were also given weekly therapeutic DPC doses on the scalp. For TCR sequencing, blood came from 25 to 35 alopecia patients at anywhere from one to four time points (pre-sensitization, 2, 6 and 24 weeks). Patch testing on the upper back used Finn chambers containing 0.01% DPC, with scoring done after 6 days according to International Contact Dermatitis Research Group standards. In alopecia patients, the study followed how the peripheral blood TCR repertoire changed in vivo over primary and secondary sensitization to diphenylcyclopropenone (DPC), a hapten. The patient cohort, mostly female, included alopecia areata with under or over 50% scalp involvement, alopecia totalis and alopecia universalis. What the work shows at the level of the full study, not this receptor alone: A positive correlation was found between the number of PT1 expanded TCRs and patch test score, with significance reached at thresholds 8, 16 and 32 but not 4. Significantly more large CDR3 similarity clusters were formed by expanded TCRs than by pre-sensitization or healthy control sets, consistent with antigen-driven responses. Alopecia, a presumed autoimmune disease, was present in all patients, so the immune response of the patients might differ from that of healthy individuals. Repeated subsampling changed both the strength of the expansion versus patch-test correlation and the threshold at which that correlation became significant. No change with DPC sensitization was found in the number of TCRs above 1 in 1000 frequency, and no evidence of global repertoire structure alterations was found.

The CDR3 runs 12 amino acids, cysteine and phenylalanine included. Of the read, only the CDR3 DNA is kept; its 36 bases are in frame from base 1. The germline V gene (reference sequence) specifies DFQATT as CDR1 and SNEGSKA as CDR2. Relative to germline, V is missing 5 bases and J is missing 7 bases, with 7 bases of the junction outside any gene match. Of note for this clonotype: Its antigen remains unidentified. No much larger clonotype is one base removed from it; base qualities were not supplied.

Taken with the paper, the label for time point translates to: patch test 1, 2 weeks after DPC sensitization. What the treatment or condition label conveys for this sample: therapeutic diphenylcyclopropenone sensitization with weekly scalp DPC. At each patch-test visit, blood was drawn before the patch test was applied. Patients were eligible if aged 18 to 70, diagnosed with alopecia and judged suitable for DPC therapy, and pregnant patients were excluded. Total RNA was extracted from unfractionated whole blood that had been collected in Tempus Blood RNA tubes. Libraries were prepared through RACE. TCRdb shows the sequencer as NextSeq 500. Library preparation attached unique molecular identifiers to individual cDNA molecules for quantitative, reproducible TCR counting. Each blood RNA sample was used to sequence both TCR alpha and TCR beta chains. The authors processed their data as follows. A median of approximately 96,000 TCRs per sample was observed, with a range of about 23,224 to 690,600. V, J and CDR3 annotation of the TCR reads was carried out using the Decombinator software suite. To make PS versus PT1 abundance plots, every sample was subsampled to the same number of TCRs (28,000). Expanded TCRs were defined as absent before sensitization and observed at least eight times at the 2-week time point. In-frame beta chains were kept once TCRdb had trimmed the public reads at Q25 with fastp and called clones with MiXCR. Each CDR3 protein appears once, grouped with its most common genes and DNA. The V and J calls come from TCRdb's annotation, not from the publication. This sample lists a few hundred thousand distinct CDR3 sequences; approximately 5.1% were detected once. Around 2% of the sample is held by the ten biggest clonotypes.

Here the chain combines TRBV20-1 and TRBJ2-7; TRBD1 lines up with 8 middle nucleotides. The receptor was isolated from a woman between 50 and 59 years old with alopecia areata. Some clones in this sample may be carry-over from other donors' samples. The sample consisted of whole blood, taken in connection with sensitization to the hapten diphenylcyclopropenone (DPC). The nucleotide sequence reads as follows: TGCAGTGCTTCGGGACAGGCTGAGGAGCAGTACTTC. It translates as CSASGQAEEQYF.